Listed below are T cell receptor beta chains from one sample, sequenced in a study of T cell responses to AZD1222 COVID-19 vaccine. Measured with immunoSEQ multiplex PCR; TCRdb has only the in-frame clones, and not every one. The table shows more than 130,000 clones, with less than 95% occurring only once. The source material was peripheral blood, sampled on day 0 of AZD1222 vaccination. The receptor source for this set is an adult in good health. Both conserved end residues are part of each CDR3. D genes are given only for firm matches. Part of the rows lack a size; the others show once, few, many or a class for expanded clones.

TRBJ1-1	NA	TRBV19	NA	CASSIGRDTEAFF	TGTGCCAGTAGTATAGGGAGGGACACTGAAGCTTTCTTT
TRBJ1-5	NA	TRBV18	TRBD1	CASSPTLRQGLNQPQHF	TGTGCCAGCTCACCTACCTTAAGACAGGGCCTAAATCAGCCCCAGCATTTT
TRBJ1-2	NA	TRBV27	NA	CATGPRLESGYTF	TGTGCCACGGGTCCTCGTTTAGAGAGTGGCTACACCTTC
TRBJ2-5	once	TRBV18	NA	CASSPRQETQYF	TGTGCCAGCTCCCCCCGCCAAGAGACCCAGTACTTC
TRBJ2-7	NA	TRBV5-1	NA	CASSIRGPPYEQYF	TGCGCCAGCAGCATACGGGGGCCCCCCTACGAGCAGTACTTC
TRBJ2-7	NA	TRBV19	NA	CASSMSRGTYEQYF	TGTGCCAGTAGTATGTCCCGGGGAACCTACGAGCAGTACTTC
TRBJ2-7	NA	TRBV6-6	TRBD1	CASSLWAPLRGRVRYEQYF	TGTGCCAGCAGTCTCTGGGCCCCACTTAGGGGGCGGGTTAGGTACGAGCAGTACTTC
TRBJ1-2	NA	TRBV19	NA	CASALTGDYGYTF	TGTGCCAGTGCGCTTACCGGGGACTATGGCTACACCTTC
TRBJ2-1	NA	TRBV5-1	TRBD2	CASSLLTSGQSSYNEQFF	TGCGCCAGCAGCTTGCTGACTAGCGGGCAAAGCTCCTACAATGAGCAGTTCTTC
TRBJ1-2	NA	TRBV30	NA	CAYLGSNYGYTF	TGTGCCTACCTAGGGTCGAACTATGGCTACACCTTC
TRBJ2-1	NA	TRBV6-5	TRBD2	CATFPSGGAYNEQFF	TGTGCCACCTTCCCTAGCGGGGGGGCCTACAATGAGCAGTTCTTC
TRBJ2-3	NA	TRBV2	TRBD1	CASRETGVGRDTQYF	TGTGCCAGCAGAGAAACAGGGGTGGGTCGAGATACGCAGTATTTT
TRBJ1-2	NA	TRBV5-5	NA	CASSLAGDSRGYTF	TGTGCCAGCAGCTTGGCCGGCGACAGTCGTGGCTACACCTTC
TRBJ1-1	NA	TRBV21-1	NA	CASSDPGRRDTEAFF	TGTGCCAGCAGCGATCCGGGGCGAAGGGACACTGAAGCTTTCTTT
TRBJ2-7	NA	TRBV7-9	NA	CASSLAGPNEQYF	TGTGCCAGCAGCTTAGCGGGCCCTAACGAGCAGTACTTC